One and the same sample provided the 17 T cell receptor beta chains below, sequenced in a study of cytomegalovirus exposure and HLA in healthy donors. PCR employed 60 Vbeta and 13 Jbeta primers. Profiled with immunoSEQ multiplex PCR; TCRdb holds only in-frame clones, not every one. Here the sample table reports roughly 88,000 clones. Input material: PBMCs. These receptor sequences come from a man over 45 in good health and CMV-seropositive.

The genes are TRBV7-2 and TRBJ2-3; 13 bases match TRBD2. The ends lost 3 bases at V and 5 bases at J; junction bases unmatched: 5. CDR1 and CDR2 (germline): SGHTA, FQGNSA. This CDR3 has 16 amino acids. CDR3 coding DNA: TGTGCCAGCAGCTTTACTAGCGGGAGGGCCCAAGATACGCAGTATTTT. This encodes CASSFTSGRAQDTQYF. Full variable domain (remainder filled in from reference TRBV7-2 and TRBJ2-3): GAGVSQSPSNKVTEKGKDVELRCDPISGHTALYWYRQSLGQGLEFLIYFQGNSAPDKSGLPSDRFSAERTGGSVSTLTIQRTQQEDSAVYLCASSFTSGRAQDTQYFGPGTRLTVL.

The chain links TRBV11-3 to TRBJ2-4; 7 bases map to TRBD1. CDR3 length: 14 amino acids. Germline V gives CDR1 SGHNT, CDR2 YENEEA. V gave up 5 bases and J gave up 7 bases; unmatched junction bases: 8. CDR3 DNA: TGTGCCAGCAGCCCACACACAGGGGAGAACATTCAGTACTTC. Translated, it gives CASSPHTGENIQYF.

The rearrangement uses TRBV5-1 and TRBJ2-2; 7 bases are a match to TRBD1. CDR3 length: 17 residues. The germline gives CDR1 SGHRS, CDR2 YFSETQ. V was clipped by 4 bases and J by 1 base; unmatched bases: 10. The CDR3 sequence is CASSDRLGTVNTGELFF. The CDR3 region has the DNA TGCGCCAGCAGCGACAGATTAGGGACAGTGAACACCGGGGAGCTGTTTTTT. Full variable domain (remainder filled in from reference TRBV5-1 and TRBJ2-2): KAGVTQTPRYLIKTRGQQVTLSCSPISGHRSVSWYQQTPGQGLQFLFEYFSETQRNKGNFPGRFSGRQFSNSRSEMNVSTLELGDSALYLCASSDRLGTVNTGELFFGEGSRLTVL.

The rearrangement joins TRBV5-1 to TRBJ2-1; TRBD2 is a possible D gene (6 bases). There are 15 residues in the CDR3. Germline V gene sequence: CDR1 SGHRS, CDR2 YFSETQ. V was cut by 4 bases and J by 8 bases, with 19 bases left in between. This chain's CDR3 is CASSLGRTWRDEQFF. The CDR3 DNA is TGCGCCAGCAGCCTGGGACGGACCTGGAGGGATGAGCAGTTCTTC.

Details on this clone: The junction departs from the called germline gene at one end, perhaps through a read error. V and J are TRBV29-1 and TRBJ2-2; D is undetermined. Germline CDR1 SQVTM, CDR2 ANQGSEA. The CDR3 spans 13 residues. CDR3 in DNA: TGCAGCGTTGACGTACGTAACAGCGGGGAGCTGTTTTTT. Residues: CSVDVRNSGELFF.

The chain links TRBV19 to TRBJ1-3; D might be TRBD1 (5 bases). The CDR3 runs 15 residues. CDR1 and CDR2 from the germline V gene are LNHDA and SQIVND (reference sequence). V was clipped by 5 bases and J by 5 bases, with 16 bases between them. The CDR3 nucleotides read TGTGCCAGTAGTTCCCAGGGCTCCAGAAGAAACACCATATATTTT. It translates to CASSSQGSRRNTIYF.

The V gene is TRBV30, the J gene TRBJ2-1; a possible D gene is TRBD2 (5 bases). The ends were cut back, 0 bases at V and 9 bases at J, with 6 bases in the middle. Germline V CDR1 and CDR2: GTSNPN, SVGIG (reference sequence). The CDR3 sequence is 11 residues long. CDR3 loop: CAWSVGSEQFF. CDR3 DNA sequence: TGTGCCTGGAGTGTAGGGAGTGAGCAGTTCTTC. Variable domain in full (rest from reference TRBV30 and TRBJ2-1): SQTIHQWPATLVQPVGSPLSLECTVEGTSNPNLYWYRQAAGRGLQLLFYSVGIGQISSEVPQNLSASRPQDRQFILSSKKLLLSDSGFYLCAWSVGSEQFFGPGTRLTVL.

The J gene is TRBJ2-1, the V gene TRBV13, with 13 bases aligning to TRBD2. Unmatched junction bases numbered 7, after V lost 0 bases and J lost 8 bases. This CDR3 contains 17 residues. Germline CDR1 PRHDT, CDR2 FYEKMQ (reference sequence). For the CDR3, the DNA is TGTGCCAGCAGCTTAGGTGGGACTAGCGGGACTCCCGATGAGCAGTTCTTC. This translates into CASSLGGTSGTPDEQFF.

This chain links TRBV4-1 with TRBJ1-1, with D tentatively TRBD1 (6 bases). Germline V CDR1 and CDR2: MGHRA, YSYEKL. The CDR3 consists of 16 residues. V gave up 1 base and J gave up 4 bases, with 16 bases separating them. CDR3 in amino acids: CASSQGWGREATEAFF. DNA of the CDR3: TGCGCCAGCAGCCAAGGTTGGGGGCGTGAGGCCACTGAAGCTTTCTTT.

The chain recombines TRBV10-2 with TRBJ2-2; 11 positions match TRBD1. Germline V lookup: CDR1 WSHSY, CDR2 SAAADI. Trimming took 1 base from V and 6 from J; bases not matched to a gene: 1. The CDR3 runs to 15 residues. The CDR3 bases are TGCGCCAGCAGTGAGTTGGGACAGGGGGCCGGGGAGCTGTTTTTT. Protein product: CASSELGQGAGELFF.

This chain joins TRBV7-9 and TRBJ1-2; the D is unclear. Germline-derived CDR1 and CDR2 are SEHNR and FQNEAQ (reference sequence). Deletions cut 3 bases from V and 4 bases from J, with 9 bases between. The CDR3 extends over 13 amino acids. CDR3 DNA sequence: TGTGCCAGCAGCTTTTGGCGGAGCTATGGCTACACCTTC. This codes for CASSFWRSYGYTF.

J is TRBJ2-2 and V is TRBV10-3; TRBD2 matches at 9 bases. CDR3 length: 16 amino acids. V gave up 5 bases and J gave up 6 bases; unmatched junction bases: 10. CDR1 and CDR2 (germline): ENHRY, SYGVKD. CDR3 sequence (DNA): TGTGCCATCAGTCCCTTAGCGGGAGTGGCGTCCGGGGAGCTGTTTTTT. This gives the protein CAISPLAGVASGELFF.

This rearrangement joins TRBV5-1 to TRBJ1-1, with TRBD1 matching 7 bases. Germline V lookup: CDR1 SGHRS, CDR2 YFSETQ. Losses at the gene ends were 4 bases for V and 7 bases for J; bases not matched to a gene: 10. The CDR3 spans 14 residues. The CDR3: CASSPMWGDSEAFF. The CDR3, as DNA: TGCGCCAGCAGCCCCATGTGGGGGGACAGTGAAGCTTTCTTT.

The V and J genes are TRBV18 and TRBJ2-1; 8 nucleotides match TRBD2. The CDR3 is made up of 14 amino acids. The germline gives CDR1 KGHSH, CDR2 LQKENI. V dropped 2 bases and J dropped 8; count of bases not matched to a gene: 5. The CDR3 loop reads CASSPTSGGDEQFF. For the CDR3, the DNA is TGTGCCAGCTCACCAACTAGCGGTGGCGATGAGCAGTTCTTC.

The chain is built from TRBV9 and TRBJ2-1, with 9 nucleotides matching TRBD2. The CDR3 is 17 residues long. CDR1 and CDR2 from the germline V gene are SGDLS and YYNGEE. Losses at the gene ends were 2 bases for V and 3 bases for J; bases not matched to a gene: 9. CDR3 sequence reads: CASSVAGGGLSYNEQFF. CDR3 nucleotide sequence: TGTGCCAGCAGCGTGGCGGGAGGGGGGCTTAGCTACAATGAGCAGTTCTTC.

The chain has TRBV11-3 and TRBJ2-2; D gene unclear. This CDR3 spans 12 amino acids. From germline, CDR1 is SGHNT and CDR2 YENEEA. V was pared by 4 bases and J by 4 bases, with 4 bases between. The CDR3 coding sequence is TGTGCCAGCAGCTCAGGCACCGGGGAGCTGTTTTTT. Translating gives CASSSGTGELFF. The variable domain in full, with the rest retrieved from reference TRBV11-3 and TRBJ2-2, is EAGVVQSPRYKIIEKKQPVAFWCNPISGHNTLYWYLQNLGQGPELLIRYENEEAVDDSQLPKDRFSAERLKGVDSTLKIQPAELGDSAVYLCASSSGTGELFFGEGSRLTVL.

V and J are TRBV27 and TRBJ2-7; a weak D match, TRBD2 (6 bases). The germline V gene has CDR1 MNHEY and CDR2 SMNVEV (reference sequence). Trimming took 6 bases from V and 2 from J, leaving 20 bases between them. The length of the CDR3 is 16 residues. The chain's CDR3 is CASRMATGEGTYEQYV. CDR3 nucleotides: TGTGCCAGCAGAATGGCGACGGGAGAGGGGACCTACGAGCAGTACGTC.